This entry is about one T cell receptor beta chain. Its antigen is currently unknown. The data are from a study of cytomegalovirus exposure and HLA in healthy donors. Study findings and constraints: A reported reduction in N-insertions relative to the roughly 710-donor mean was seen in an Asian-associated ancestry cluster in a later analysis. TCR beta sequences reportedly predicted most subjects' HLA-A and HLA-B alleles accurately.

Per germline, CDR1 SEHNR and CDR2 FQNEAQ (reference sequence). J lost 8 bases, V lost 1 base, and 6 bases had no gene match. The CDR3 is 15 amino acids. The PCR contained 60 Vbeta and 13 Jbeta primers. TCRdb's table, derived via immunoSEQ multiplex PCR, lists solely in-frame clones and lacks some. The table includes approximately 120,000 clones, roughly four fifths detected once. Material for sequencing was PBMCs. The chain recombines TRBV7-9 with TRBJ2-4; 9 bases line up with TRBD1. This receptor was identified in a woman in her forties in good health and CMV-seronegative. CDR3 DNA sequence: TGTGCCAGCAGCTTAGGACAGGGGGATCGGGACATTCAGTACTTC. It codes for CASSLGQGDRDIQYF.